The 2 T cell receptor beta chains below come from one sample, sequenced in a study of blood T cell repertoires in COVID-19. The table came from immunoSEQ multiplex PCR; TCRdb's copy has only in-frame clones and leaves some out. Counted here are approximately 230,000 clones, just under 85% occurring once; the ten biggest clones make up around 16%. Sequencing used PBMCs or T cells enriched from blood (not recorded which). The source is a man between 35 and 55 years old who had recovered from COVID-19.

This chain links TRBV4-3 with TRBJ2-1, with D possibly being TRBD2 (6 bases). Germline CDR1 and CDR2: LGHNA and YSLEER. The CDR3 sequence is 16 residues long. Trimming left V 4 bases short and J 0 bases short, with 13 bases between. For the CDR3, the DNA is TGCGCCAGCAGCCTCGGACTACCAAGCTCCTACAATGAGCAGTTCTTC. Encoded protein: CASSLGLPSSYNEQFF.

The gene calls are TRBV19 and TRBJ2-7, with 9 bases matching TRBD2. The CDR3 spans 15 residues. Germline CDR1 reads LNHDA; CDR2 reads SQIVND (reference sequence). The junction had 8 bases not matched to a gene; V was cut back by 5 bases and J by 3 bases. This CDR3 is CASSPRTSAYYEQYF. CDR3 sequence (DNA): TGTGCCAGTAGTCCCCGGACTAGCGCTTACTACGAGCAGTACTTC.